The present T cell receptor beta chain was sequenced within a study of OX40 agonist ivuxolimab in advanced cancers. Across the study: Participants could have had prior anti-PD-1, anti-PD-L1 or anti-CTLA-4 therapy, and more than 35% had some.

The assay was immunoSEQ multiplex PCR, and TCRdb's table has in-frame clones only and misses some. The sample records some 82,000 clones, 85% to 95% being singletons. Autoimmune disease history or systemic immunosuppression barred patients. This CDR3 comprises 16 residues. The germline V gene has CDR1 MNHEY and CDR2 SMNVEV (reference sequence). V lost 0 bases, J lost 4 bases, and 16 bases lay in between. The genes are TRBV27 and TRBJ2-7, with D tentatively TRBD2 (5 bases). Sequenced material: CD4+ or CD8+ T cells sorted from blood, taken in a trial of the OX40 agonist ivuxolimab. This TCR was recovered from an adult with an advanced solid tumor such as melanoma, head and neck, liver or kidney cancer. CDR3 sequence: CASSLSSGIGPYEQYF. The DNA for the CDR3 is TGTGCCAGCAGTTTATCGTCGGGGATTGGACCATACGAGCAGTACTTC.